These 23 T cell receptor beta chains came from one sample sequenced in a study of read filtering for tumor transcriptome and immune sequencing. From around 440 ng of RNA, a library with molecular barcoded alpha/delta and beta/gamma adaptors was made. TCRdb ran MiXCR on the reads and lists one entry per CDR3 protein. Of 85,000 to 100,000 distinct CDR3 sequences in the sample, 20% to 25% were seen once. Sequencing was performed on a population of CD138-negative cells sorted from bone marrow. These TCRs come from a donor aged 40 or older with multiple myeloma.

In this sample, this clonotype turned up many times. The V and J genes are TRBV14 and TRBJ2-3; unclear D gene. The CDR3 totals 15 residues. CDR1 is SGHDN, CDR2 FVKESK, per germline. The V end lost 3 bases, the J end lost 6 bases, and 16 bases lay between the germline ends. In DNA form, the CDR3 reads TGTGCCAGCAGCCAGGGGTGGGCGCGAATGGATACGCAGTATTTT. Protein: CASSQGWARMDTQYF. The full variable domain, completed using reference TRBV14 and TRBJ2-3, is EAGVTQFPSHSVIEKGQTVTLRCDPISGHDNLYWYRRVMGKEIKFLLHFVKESKQDESGMPNNRFLAERTGGTYSTLKVQPAELEDSGVYFCASSQGWARMDTQYFGPGTRLTVL.

This clonotype has a handful of counts. The V and J genes are TRBV6-1 and TRBJ1-5; D remains unclear. CDR1 is MNHNS and CDR2 is SASEGT in the germline V gene. This CDR3 region has 11 residues. V shed 3 bases and J shed 6 bases, with 3 bases lying between them. The chain's CDR3 is CASSDVQPQHF. The CDR3 nucleotides read TGTGCCAGCAGTGATGTTCAGCCCCAGCATTTT.

This clonotype was counted at least ten times. The rearrangement links TRBV7-9 to TRBJ1-1; tentative D call: TRBD1 (5 bases). CDR1 and CDR2 from the germline V gene are SEHNR and FQNEAQ (reference sequence). The CDR3 runs to 15 residues. Deletions cut 4 bases from V and 2 bases from J, with 14 bases between. In DNA form, the CDR3 reads TGTGCCAGCAGCTATGGGGCAGGGCTTAACACTGAAGCTTTCTTT. Its protein product is CASSYGAGLNTEAFF.

The sample holds many counts of this clonotype. This chain joins TRBV18 and TRBJ2-1; 8 nucleotides agree with TRBD1. The CDR3 runs to 15 residues. Per the germline V gene, CDR1 is KGHSH and CDR2 is LQKENI. Losses at the gene ends were 0 bases for V and 6 bases for J; bases not matched to a gene: 4. CDR3 residues: CASSPPTGALNEQFF. The CDR3 nucleotides are TGTGCCAGCTCACCACCGACAGGGGCGCTCAATGAGCAGTTCTTC.

This clonotype was counted many times. The chain recombines TRBV7-2 with TRBJ1-4, with TRBD1 matching 11 bases. CDR3 length equals 14 residues. In germline, CDR1 is SGHTA, CDR2 FQGNSA. Trimming took 5 bases from V and 8 from J; bases not matched to a gene: 4. The CDR3 DNA sequence: TGTGCCAGCAGCCCCTGGACAGGGGGCGAAAAACTGTTTTTT. The encoded protein is CASSPWTGGEKLFF.

This clonotype was counted at least ten times. The chain couples TRBV6-1 to TRBJ1-1; D perhaps matches TRBD1 (6 bases). CDR3 size: 13 residues. Per germline, CDR1 MNHNS and CDR2 SASEGT. V dropped 4 bases and J dropped 4 bases, with 10 bases sitting between them. The CDR3 sequence is CASSVTGTTEAFF. The CDR3 DNA reads TGTGCCAGCAGTGTTACAGGGACCACTGAAGCTTTCTTT.

The V and J genes are TRBV18 and TRBJ1-1, with D unresolved. From germline, CDR1 is KGHSH and CDR2 LQKENI. V lost 3 bases, J lost 11 bases, and 22 bases lay in between. This CDR3 has 15 residues. CDR3: CASSPPTGVSTVAFF. Written as DNA, the CDR3 is TGTGCCAGCTCACCCCCGACGGGAGTAAGCACTGTGGCTTTCTTT.

Points on this clonotype: One junction end does not reproduce the germline sequence, and a read error may be involved. The chain links TRBV12-3 or TRBV12-4 to TRBJ1-1, with D hard to call. This CDR3 region has 13 residues. CDR3 sequence (DNA): TGTGCCAGCAGTTTTAGAGAGAACACTGAAGCTTCCTTT. It yields the protein CASSFRENTEASF.

The sample holds many counts of this clonotype. The chain employs TRBV5-1 and TRBJ2-2; TRBD1 matches 9 bases. This CDR3 has 14 amino acids. From germline, CDR1 is SGHRS and CDR2 YFSETQ. V lost 2 bases and J lost 6; bases outside the gene matches: 2. CDR3 loop: CASSFGQGPGELFF. DNA for the CDR3: TGCGCCAGCAGCTTTGGACAGGGGCCCGGGGAGCTGTTTTTT.

This clonotype was observed many times. Here the CDR3 DNA reads TGCGCCAGCAGCACGAAAGTTAACACCGGGGAGCTGTTTTTT. Translation gives CASSTKVNTGELFF. This chain uses TRBV5-1 with TRBJ2-2; D is undetermined. Germline V CDR1 and CDR2: SGHRS, YFSETQ. This CDR3 has 14 residues. The V gene lost 4 bases and the J gene lost 2 bases, with 9 bases spanning the gap.

This clonotype was found many times. V usage is TRBV7-2 and J usage is TRBJ1-5; D gene unclear. Between the trimmed V and J ends, which lost 4 bases and 0 bases, there was a span of 13 bases. The CDR3 has 16 amino acids. Germline-derived CDR1 and CDR2 are SGHTA and FQGNSA. This chain's CDR3 is CASSYGGYYSNQPQHF. CDR3 coding DNA: TGTGCCAGCAGCTACGGAGGGTATTATAGCAATCAGCCCCAGCATTTT.

Ten or more counts support this clonotype. This chain links TRBV10-2 with TRBJ2-5; D is undetermined. CDR3 length: 13 residues. Trimming pared 2 bases from V and 7 bases from J, leaving 11 bases between. Germline V gene sequence: CDR1 WSHSY, CDR2 SAAADI. This CDR3 is CASSESRLGTQYF. CDR3 DNA sequence: TGCGCCAGCAGTGAGAGTCGTCTAGGGACCCAGTACTTC.

Ten or more counts support this clonotype. The rearrangement links TRBV12-3 or TRBV12-4 to TRBJ1-2; D gene uncertain. V dropped 8 bases and J dropped 4 bases, with 11 bases sitting between them. CDR3 length: 12 amino acids. CDR3 nucleotides: TGTGCCAGCTTTTCCACAATCTATGGCTACACCTTC. It codes for CASFSTIYGYTF.

This clonotype was observed a handful of times. V usage is TRBV6-7 and J usage is TRBJ1-5; the D is unclear. TRBV6-7 qualifies as an ORF whose function is uncertain. The CDR3 runs to 14 residues. The germline V and J ends were trimmed by 4 bases and 6 bases, with 13 bases remaining between them. DNA for the CDR3: TGTGCCAGCAGTTTTTGCCATTGGGGTCAGCCCCAGCATTTT. Protein sequence: CASSFCHWGQPQHF.

In this sample, this clonotype turned up many times. This sequence joins TRBV29-1 and TRBJ2-1; either TRBD1 or TRBD2 may supply D (5 bases each). Germline CDR1 reads SQVTM; CDR2 reads ANQGSEA. The CDR3 spans 13 residues. V was shortened by 7 bases and J by 6 bases, with 16 bases between the two germline ends. The CDR3 sequence: CSGGREGFNEQFF. CDR3 nucleotide sequence: TGCAGCGGGGGACGGGAAGGGTTCAATGAGCAGTTCTTC.

This clonotype was detected ten times or more. The chain carries TRBV5-1 and TRBJ1-1; no clear D. V was pared by 0 bases and J by 5 bases, with 11 bases between. The CDR3 is made up of 14 amino acids. The germline V gene encodes CDR1 SGHRS and CDR2 YFSETQ. The CDR3 spells CASSLDRPETEAFF. CDR3 coding DNA: TGCGCCAGCAGCTTGGATCGTCCGGAAACTGAAGCTTTCTTT.

The table lists this clonotype with a few counts. One end of the junction is discordant with germline, which a read error may explain. The J gene is TRBJ1-5, the V gene TRBV20-1, with D unresolved. Germline-derived CDR1 and CDR2 are DFQATT and SNEGSKA (reference sequence). The CDR3 is 12 residues long. CDR3 in amino acids: CGATVRNQPQHF. Here the CDR3 DNA reads TGCGGTGCAACAGTCCGCAATCAGCCCCAGCATTTT.

The rearrangement joins TRBV7-9 to TRBJ1-1; 8 nucleotides match TRBD1. The V and J ends lost 4 bases and 4 bases, in that order; junction bases with no gene match: 14. Germline assignment: CDR1 SEHNR and CDR2 FQNEAQ (reference sequence). The CDR3 contains 17 residues. Here the CDR3 DNA reads TGTGCCAGCAGCTACTATCCCTCCAGGGGGCTTGGCACTGAAGCTTTCTTT. It codes for CASSYYPSRGLGTEAFF. Complete variable domain (other parts from reference TRBV7-9 and TRBJ1-1): DTGVSQNPRHKITKRGQNVTFRCDPISEHNRLYWYRQTLGQGPEFLTYFQNEAQLEKSRLLSDRFSAERPKGSFSTLEIQRTEQGDSAMYLCASSYYPSRGLGTEAFFGQGTRLTVV.

This clonotype showed up just once. The V gene is TRBV2, the J gene TRBJ2-5, with TRBD1 identical over 7 bases. The CDR3 spans 13 residues. Trimming took 7 bases from V and 2 from J; bases not matched to a gene: 4. Per the germline V gene, CDR1 is SNHLY and CDR2 is FYNNEI. The CDR3 coding sequence is TGTGCCAGCAACCGACAGGGACAAGAGACCCAGTACTTC. As protein: CASNRQGQETQYF.

This clonotype has at least ten counts. The CDR3 nucleotides read TGTGCCAGCAGCTTAGGGGGGGCGGATGCTTTCTTT. It yields the protein CASSLGGADAFF. The V call is TRBV7-8, the J call TRBJ1-1, with TRBD1 as a possible D gene (6 bases). The V gene lost 1 base and the J gene lost 11 bases, with 11 bases spanning the gap. This CDR3 contains 12 residues. Germline CDR1 and CDR2: SGHVS and FQNEAQ.

This clonotype was found many times. The V and J genes are TRBV15 and TRBJ2-3; TRBD1 might be the D (5 bases). The ends were cut back, 5 bases at V and 0 bases at J, with 15 bases in the middle. Germline values: CDR1 LNHNV, CDR2 YYDKDF (reference sequence). CDR3 length: 16 amino acids. The CDR3 region has the DNA TGTGCCACCAGCGGCCTCCAGGGTACCAGCACAGATACGCAGTATTTT. It specifies CATSGLQGTSTDTQYF.

The table lists this clonotype with many counts. The chain uses TRBV15 and TRBJ2-2, with 7 bases matching TRBD2. Germline-derived CDR1 and CDR2 are LNHNV and YYDKDF (reference sequence). The CDR3 consists of 14 residues. V lost 3 bases, J lost 7 bases, and 5 bases stayed unmatched. As DNA, the CDR3 is TGTGCCACCAGCAGCCCGCGGGGGATCGGGGAGCTGTTTTTT. Translated, it gives CATSSPRGIGELFF. Full variable domain (rest looked up from reference TRBV15 and TRBJ2-2): DAMVIQNPRYQVTQFGKPVTLSCSQTLNHNVMYWYQQKSSQAPKLLFHYYDKDFNNEADTPDNFQSRRPNTSFCFLDIRSPGLGDTAMYLCATSSPRGIGELFFGEGSRLTVL.

This clonotype was found a few times. The chain couples TRBV20-1 to TRBJ1-4; TRBD1 matches 8 bases. Germline V gene lookup returns CDR1 DFQATT and CDR2 SNEGSKA (reference sequence). The CDR3 runs 13 residues. V shed 3 bases and J 8 bases; nucleotides not matched to a gene: 5. The CDR3 sequence is CSASDRGGEKLFF. The CDR3 DNA follows: TGCAGTGCTAGCGACAGGGGTGGGGAAAAACTGTTTTTT.